Listed here are 8 T cell receptor beta chains from one sample, sequenced in a study of T cell responses to AZD1222 COVID-19 vaccine. Sequenced by immunoSEQ multiplex PCR; TCRdb stores in-frame clones only, minus some. The sample holds 120,000 or so clones, just under 90% seen once. The specimen comprised peripheral blood, sampled on day 0 of AZD1222 vaccination. The receptors were sampled from an adult in good health.

A single count supports this clone. The chain carries TRBV5-1 and TRBJ2-1, with D maybe TRBD2 (5 bases). The CDR3 length is 12 residues. The V end was cut by 10 bases, the J end by 7 bases, with 15 bases between. The V gene's germline CDR1 is SGHRS and CDR2 YFSETQ. The CDR3 nucleotides are TGCGCCGTGAGGGTAACCCAAAATGAGCAGTTCTTC. Translation: CAVRVTQNEQFF.

The V and J genes are TRBV27 and TRBJ1-2; 10 nucleotides align to TRBD1. This CDR3 has 16 amino acids. J gave up 10 bases and V 2 bases, and 13 bases lay outside the gene matches. Germline CDR1 MNHEY, CDR2 SMNVEV (reference sequence). Written as DNA, the CDR3 is TGTGCCAGCAGTTTAATCCCGGGGACAGGGGCTCAGGACTACACCTTC. The encoded protein is CASSLIPGTGAQDYTF.

V and J are TRBV7-2 and TRBJ1-4; 9 nucleotides line up with TRBD1. V was clipped by 5 bases and J by 2 bases; unmatched bases: 6. Germline lookup yields CDR1 SGHTA and CDR2 FQGNSA. The CDR3 has 16 residues. CDR3 nucleotides: TGTGCCAGCAGCCTAACAGGGGGCGCGACTAATGAAAAACTGTTTTTT. This sequence encodes CASSLTGGATNEKLFF.

This chain joins TRBV5-4 and TRBJ2-7, with D hard to call. The CDR3 extends over 13 amino acids. From germline, CDR1 is SGHNT and CDR2 YYREEE (reference sequence). V shed 4 bases and J shed 7 bases, with 15 bases lying between them. CDR3 loop: CASSRIGTGEQYF. The CDR3 DNA follows: TGTGCCAGCAGCCGGATTGGAACTGGGGAGCAGTACTTC.

The chain uses TRBV30 and TRBJ1-1; D gene ambiguous. V was pared by 4 bases and J by 0 bases, with 9 bases between. The CDR3 spans 13 residues. The germline V gene encodes CDR1 GTSNPN and CDR2 SVGIG (reference sequence). CDR3 bases: TGTGCCTGGAACCTCGGGCTGAACACTGAAGCTTTCTTT. Residues: CAWNLGLNTEAFF.

This sequence joins TRBV25-1 and TRBJ2-7; 9 nucleotides agree with TRBD1. CDR3 length: 15 residues. The germline gives CDR1 MGHDK, CDR2 SYGVNS. The V gene end was trimmed by 2 bases and the J gene end by 5 bases; junction bases not matched to a gene: 7. CDR3 in amino acids: CASSETGTGFNEQYF. CDR3 DNA sequence: TGTGCCAGCAGTGAAACAGGGACAGGGTTCAACGAGCAGTACTTC.

This clone was seen more than once but under ten times. The chain carries TRBV15 and TRBJ1-1; weak D call: TRBD1 (5 bases). The CDR3 length is 15 residues. V lost 2 bases to trimming and J lost 0 bases, with 10 bases between them. Per the germline V gene, CDR1 is LNHNV and CDR2 is YYDKDF (reference sequence). The CDR3 loop reads CATSRPGGVNTEAFF. DNA of the CDR3: TGTGCCACCAGCAGACCCGGGGGGGTGAACACTGAAGCTTTCTTT. Full variable domain (outside the CDR3, taken from reference TRBV15 and TRBJ1-1): DAMVIQNPRYQVTQFGKPVTLSCSQTLNHNVMYWYQQKSSQAPKLLFHYYDKDFNNEADTPDNFQSRRPNTSFCFLDIRSPGLGDTAMYLCATSRPGGVNTEAFFGQGTRLTVV.

CDR3 sequence reads: CASTTLFQGGNGYTF. In nucleotides, the CDR3 is TGTGCCAGCACCACTTTGTTCCAAGGTGGGAATGGCTACACCTTC. This sequence joins TRBV28 and TRBJ1-2; D unresolved. The germline gives CDR1 MDHEN, CDR2 SYDVKM. This CDR3 is built from 15 residues. The V gene lost 7 bases and the J gene lost 6 bases, with 21 bases spanning the gap.